The clone carrying this T cell receptor beta chain appeared a few times. Antigen specificity is unknown. The data derive from a study of CD8 T cells in Susac syndrome. TCR beta was sequenced from blood CD8+ and CD4+ T cells. The multiple sclerosis controls, all treatment-naive patients, had relapsing-remitting disease that was stable or active. Germline V CDR1 and CDR2: SEHNR, FQNEAQ (reference sequence). The J segment lost 4 bases and the V segment lost 2 bases, leaving 4 bases of the junction unmatched. The CDR3 runs to 14 residues. The RNA input was about 0.5 to 1 ug, and it was reverse transcribed with random hexamers. The method of amplification for TCR beta CDR3 was immunoSEQ multiplex PCR, covering 54 Vbeta and 13 Jbeta. Each CDR3 protein gets one entry after TCRdb re-called the immunoSEQ multiplex PCR reads with MiXCR. Among 200,000 to 250,000 distinct CDR3 sequences listed, about 96% were seen once.

Notes on the study in general: The relatively small number of individuals in the TCR sequencing and HLA analysis was acknowledged by the study.

This clonotype was obtained from a human donor with multiple sclerosis. The sequenced sample consisted of CD4+ T cells from PBMCs. J is TRBJ2-5 and V is TRBV7-9, with TRBD1 matching over 7 bases. The CDR3 spells CASSLTGVAETQYF. The CDR3 nucleotides are TGTGCCAGCAGCTTAACAGGGGTGGCAGAGACCCAGTACTTC.